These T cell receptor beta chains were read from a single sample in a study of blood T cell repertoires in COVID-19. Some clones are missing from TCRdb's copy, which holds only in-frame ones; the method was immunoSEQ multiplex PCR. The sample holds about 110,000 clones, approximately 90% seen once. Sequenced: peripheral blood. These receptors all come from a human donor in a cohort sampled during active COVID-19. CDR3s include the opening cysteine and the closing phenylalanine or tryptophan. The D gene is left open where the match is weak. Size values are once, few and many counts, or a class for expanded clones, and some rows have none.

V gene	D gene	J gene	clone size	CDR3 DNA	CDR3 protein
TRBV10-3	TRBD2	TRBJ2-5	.	TGTGCCATCAGTGGGACTAGCGGGGAGGAGACCCAGTACTTC	CAISGTSGEETQYF
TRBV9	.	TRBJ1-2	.	TGTGCCAGCAGCCCAATGATAGCTAACTATGGCTACACCTTC	CASSPMIANYGYTF
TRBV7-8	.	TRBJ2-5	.	TGTGCCAGCAGCCCCAGGGTAAACCAAGAGACCCAGTACTTC	CASSPRVNQETQYF
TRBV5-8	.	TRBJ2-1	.	TGTGCCAGCAGCTTGTTTTTTGGTGGTGGTAGCCGCTCCTACAATGAGCAGTTCTTC	CASSLFFGGGSRSYNEQFF
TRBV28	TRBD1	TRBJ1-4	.	TGTGCCAGCAGCACGACAGGGCTAGAGGTCCTCAATGAAAAACTGTTTTTT	CASSTTGLEVLNEKLFF
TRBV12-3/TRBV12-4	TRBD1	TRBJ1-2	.	TGTGCCAGCAGCACAGGGGGCATCTATGGCTACACCTTC	CASSTGGIYGYTF
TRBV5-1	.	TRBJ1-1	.	TGCGCCAGCAGTATGGAGGGGCAGCTCACTGAAGCTTTCTTT	CASSMEGQLTEAFF
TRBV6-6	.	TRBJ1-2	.	TGTGCCAGCAGTTACGTAGAGGGGGTATATGGCTACACCTTC	CASSYVEGVYGYTF
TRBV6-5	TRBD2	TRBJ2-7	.	TGTGCCAGCAGTTACGGAATAGCGGGGGGACTCTACGAGCAGTACTTC	CASSYGIAGGLYEQYF
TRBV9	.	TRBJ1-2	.	TGTGCCAGCAGCGTAGTGCCCAGGGAAGGCTATGGCTACACCTTC	CASSVVPREGYGYTF
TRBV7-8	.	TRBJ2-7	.	TGTGCCAGCAGCCGAGGGGCCTCTCAGGTCTACGAGCAGTACTTC	CASSRGASQVYEQYF
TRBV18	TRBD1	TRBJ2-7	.	TGTGCCAGCTCACGGGACAGGAGGGGATACTACGAGCAGTACTTC	CASSRDRRGYYEQYF
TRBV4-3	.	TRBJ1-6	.	TGCGCCAGCAGCCAAGGGGGAGGGGGGAATTCACCCCTCCACTTT	CASSQGGGGNSPLHF
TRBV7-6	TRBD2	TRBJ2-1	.	TGTGCCAGCAGCGCGACTAGCGGTGAGCAGTTCTTC	CASSATSGEQFF
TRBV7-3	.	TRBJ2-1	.	TGTGCCAGCAGCCCCTCTTCGGCGGGGAATGAGCAGTTCTTC	CASSPSSAGNEQFF
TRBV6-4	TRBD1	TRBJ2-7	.	TGTGCCAGCAGTGACTCATGTTACGGACAGGGGGCTTGCGAGCAGTACTTC	CASSDSCYGQGACEQYF
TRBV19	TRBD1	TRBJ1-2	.	TGTGCCAGTAGTAGGACAGGTCCGACCGGCTACACCTTC	CASSRTGPTGYTF
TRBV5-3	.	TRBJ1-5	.	TGTGCCAGAAGCGCGAGAGAGGGAGAGAGCAATCAGCCCCAGCATTTT	CARSAREGESNQPQHF
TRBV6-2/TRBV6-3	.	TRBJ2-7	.	TGTGCCAGCAGCCGCGGACTAGAGGGGGGCGAGCAGTACTTC	CASSRGLEGGEQYF
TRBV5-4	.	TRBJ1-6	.	TGTGCCAGCAGCTTGTTCGACAGAAATTCACCCCTCCACTTT	CASSLFDRNSPLHF
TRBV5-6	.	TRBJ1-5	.	TGTGCCAGCAGCTTGAACGGGGCGGGAACAGGTCAGCCCCAGCATTTT	CASSLNGAGTGQPQHF
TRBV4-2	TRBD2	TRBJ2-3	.	TGTGCCAGCAGCCAAGTCTCTAGCGGGGCCACAGATACGCAGTATTTT	CASSQVSSGATDTQYF
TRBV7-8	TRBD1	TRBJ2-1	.	TGTGCCAGCAGCTTAGCGGACAGGGGTTATGAGCAGTTCTTC	CASSLADRGYEQFF
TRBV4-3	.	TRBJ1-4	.	TGCGCCAGCAGCCAAGACGTTCTCCCGGGAAAACTGTTTTTT	CASSQDVLPGKLFF
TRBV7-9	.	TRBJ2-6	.	TGTGCCAGCAGCTTCGCAGGGGCTGGGGCCAACGTCCTGACTTTC	CASSFAGAGANVLTF
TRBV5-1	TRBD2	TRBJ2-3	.	TGCGCCAGCAGCTCGGGACTAGCGGGGGGTGCTCCTAGCACAGATACGCAGTATTTT	CASSSGLAGGAPSTDTQYF
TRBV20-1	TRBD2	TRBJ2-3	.	TGCAGTGCGACCGGGGGGGATACGCAGTATTTT	CSATGGDTQYF
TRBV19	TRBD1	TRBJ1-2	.	TGTGCCAGTAAGGGACAGGGGGACTATGGCTACACCTTC	CASKGQGDYGYTF
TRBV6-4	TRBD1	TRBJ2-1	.	TGTGCCAGGCCATACAGGGGTCCCGGGACCCGGGCACATGAGCAGTTCTTC	CARPYRGPGTRAHEQFF
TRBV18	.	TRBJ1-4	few	TGTGCCAGCTCGCCCACTCGCACAACTAATGAAAAACTGTTTTTT	CASSPTRTTNEKLFF
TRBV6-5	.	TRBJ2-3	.	TGTGCCAGCAGTTACTCGATTGGCTCCACAGATACGCAGTATTTT	CASSYSIGSTDTQYF
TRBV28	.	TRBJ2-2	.	TGTGCCAGCACGATCACAGGGTGGGCCGGGGAGCTGTTTTTT	CASTITGWAGELFF
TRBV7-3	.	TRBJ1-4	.	TGTGCCAGCAGCTTAGGGGGTGCGGGAAATGAAAAACTGTTTTTT	CASSLGGAGNEKLFF
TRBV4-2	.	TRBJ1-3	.	TGTGCCAGCAGCCAAGAGAAGGGGTCAGGGTGGGATTTT	CASSQEKGSGWDF
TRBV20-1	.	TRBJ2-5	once	TGCAGTGCTAGTCCGGAGACCCAGTACTTC	CSASPETQYF
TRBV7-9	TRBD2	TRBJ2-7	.	TGTGCCAGCAGCTCGATAGCGGGAGGCTACGAGCAGTACTTC	CASSSIAGGYEQYF
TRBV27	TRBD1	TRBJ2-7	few	TGTGCCAGCAGTTTGGGGCAGGGGGCCTACGAGCAGTACTTC	CASSLGQGAYEQYF
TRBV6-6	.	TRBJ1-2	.	TGTGCCAGCAGCTCCCTACCGAACTATGGCTACACCTTC	CASSSLPNYGYTF
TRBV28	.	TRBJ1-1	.	TGTGCCAGCAGTTCGACTTCTACCCGGAATGAAGCTTTCTTT	CASSSTSTRNEAFF
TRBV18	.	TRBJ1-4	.	TGTGCCAGCTCACCAGGGGGCAATGAAAAACTGTTTTTT	CASSPGGNEKLFF
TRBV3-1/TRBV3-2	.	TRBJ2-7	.	TGTGCCAGCAGCCAAGATTTCCCGCGGGAGCAGTACTTC	CASSQDFPREQYF
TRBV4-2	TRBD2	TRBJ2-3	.	TGTGCCAGCGGGAGGGCCGGGGTAGATACGCAGTATTTT	CASGRAGVDTQYF
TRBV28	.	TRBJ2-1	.	TGTGCCAGCAGTTTGGGGCTAACAGGGAACAATGAGCAGTTCTTC	CASSLGLTGNNEQFF
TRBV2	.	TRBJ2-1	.	TGTGCCAGCAGTGATCAAACAGGGACGGAGCAGTTCTTC	CASSDQTGTEQFF
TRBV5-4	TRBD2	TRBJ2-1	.	TGTGCCAGCAGCCACCCGGGACTAGCGAATGCCAATGAGCAGTTCTTC	CASSHPGLANANEQFF
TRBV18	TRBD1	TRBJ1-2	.	TGTGCCAGCTCACTCGGCCCGGGACAGTCAGTGTTTGGCTACACCTTC	CASSLGPGQSVFGYTF
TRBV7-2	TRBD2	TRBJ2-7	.	TGTGCCAGCAGCTTGGTAGCGGGACACTCCTACGAGCAGTACTTC	CASSLVAGHSYEQYF
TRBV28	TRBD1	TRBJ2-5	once	TGTGCCAGCAGACGAGGGGGCCCCGCGGATCAAGAGACCCAGTACTTC	CASRRGGPADQETQYF
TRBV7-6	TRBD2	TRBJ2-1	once	TGTGCCAGCAGCTTAGCCCCCAGACTAGCGGGGAGGGGGGAGACGGGCAATGAGCAGTTCTTC	CASSLAPRLAGRGETGNEQFF
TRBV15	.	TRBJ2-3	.	TGTGCCACCAGCAGAGATCTACGAGATACGCAGTATTTT	CATSRDLRDTQYF
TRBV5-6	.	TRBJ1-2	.	TGTGCCAGCAGCTTCACCCAGGGGCCCTATGGCCACACCTTC	CASSFTQGPYGHTF
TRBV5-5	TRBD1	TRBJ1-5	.	TGTGCCAGCAGCCAGCGGACAGGGACAATCGGTCAGCCCCAGCATTTT	CASSQRTGTIGQPQHF
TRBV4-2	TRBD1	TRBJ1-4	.	TGTGCCAGCAGCCAGGGGGACAGGGACCTCGAAAAACTGTTTTTT	CASSQGDRDLEKLFF